This passage covers 22 T cell receptor beta chains from one sample sequenced in a study of shared clonotypes between healthy human individuals. Sequenced by immunoSEQ multiplex PCR; TCRdb stores in-frame clones only, minus some. The table includes about 1.5 million clones, approximately 98% detected once. The specimen sequenced was naive CD4+ T cells sorted from blood. The subset: CD45RA+ positively selected. These receptors all come from a man between 25 and 39 years old in good health.

This chain links TRBV9 with TRBJ2-7, with 9 bases matching TRBD2. The CDR3 is 15 amino acids. Germline CDR1 is SGDLS and CDR2 is YYNGEE. Unmatched junction bases numbered 4, after V lost 3 bases and J lost 0 bases. The DNA of the CDR3 is TGTGCCAGCAGCGAACGTAGCGGGAGCTCCTACGAGCAGTACTTC. It specifies CASSERSGSSYEQYF.

CDR3 nucleotides: TGTGCCAGCAGTGTCTACAGGTACAATGAGCAGTTCTTC. It encodes CASSVYRYNEQFF. The chain uses TRBV2 and TRBJ2-1, with D perhaps matching TRBD1 (5 bases). There are 13 residues in the CDR3. V was clipped by 4 bases and J by 4 bases, with 8 bases between them. Germline V gene data show CDR1 as SNHLY and CDR2 as FYNNEI.

The chain links TRBV7-2 to TRBJ1-2; D might be TRBD1 (5 bases). The CDR3 length is 14 residues. With 1 base removed from V and 6 bases from J, the gap between germline ends came to 12 bases. Germline V lookup: CDR1 SGHTA, CDR2 FQGNSA. CDR3 loop: CASSLGGRRNGYTF. DNA for the CDR3: TGTGCCAGCAGCTTAGGGGGACGTCGCAATGGCTACACCTTC.

The chain combines TRBV5-1 with TRBJ2-7, with D uncertain. The CDR3 runs to 13 residues. Looked up from germline, CDR1 is SGHRS and CDR2 is YFSETQ. Trimming pared 3 bases from V and 2 bases from J, leaving 9 bases between. CDR3 residues: CASSWASTYEQYF. CDR3 nucleotides: TGCGCCAGCAGCTGGGCCAGCACCTACGAGCAGTACTTC.

This rearrangement joins TRBV6-1 to TRBJ1-2, with 7 positions matching TRBD1. The CDR3 extends over 15 amino acids. Trimming took 1 base from V and 4 from J; bases not matched to a gene: 6. From germline, CDR1 is MNHNS and CDR2 SASEGT. CDR3 sequence: CASSEVPRDSYGYTF. CDR3 DNA: TGTGCCAGCAGTGAAGTTCCCCGGGACAGCTATGGCTACACCTTC.

Worth noting for this clone: Other nucleotide sequences in the sample specify the same CDR3. The chain recombines TRBV18 with TRBJ2-5; 7 bases fit TRBD1. The J segment lost 3 bases and the V segment lost 6 bases, leaving 4 bases of the junction unmatched. The CDR3 spans 13 residues. Germline CDR1 is KGHSH and CDR2 is LQKENI. For the CDR3, the DNA is TGTGCCAGCTCTCCCGGGACAGAAGAGACCCAGTACTTC. The encoded protein is CASSPGTEETQYF.

This clone has just one count. This sequence joins TRBV10-1 and TRBJ2-3; 7 bases fit TRBD2. The V segment lost 3 bases and the J segment 6 bases; nucleotides outside the gene matches: 12. The CDR3 loop spans 16 amino acids. Germline values: CDR1 WNHNN, CDR2 SYGVQD (reference sequence). The CDR3 nucleotides read TGCGCCAGCAGTGATTTTGCGGGAGAGGGAACGGATACGCAGTATTTT. Protein product: CASSDFAGEGTDTQYF.

The DNA for the CDR3 is TGTGCCAGCAGCGTGACCGGGACTAGCACCGATGAGCAGTTCTTC. It specifies CASSVTGTSTDEQFF. The chain links TRBV9 to TRBJ2-1; 9 nucleotides line up with TRBD2. The CDR3 contains 15 residues. From germline, CDR1 is SGDLS and CDR2 YYNGEE. The V segment lost 2 bases and the J segment 8 bases; nucleotides outside the gene matches: 8. Variable domain in full (rest from reference TRBV9 and TRBJ2-1): DSGVTQTPKHLITATGQRVTLRCSPRSGDLSVYWYQQSLDQGLQFLIQYYNGEERAKGNILERFSAQQFPDLHSELNLSSLELGDSALYFCASSVTGTSTDEQFFGPGTRLTVL.

The chain joins TRBV11-2 to TRBJ1-1, with 9 nucleotides matching TRBD1. Looked up from germline, CDR1 is SGHAT and CDR2 is FQNNGV. V dropped 0 bases and J dropped 3; count of bases not matched to a gene: 5. This CDR3 has 16 residues. The CDR3 here is CASSLDRDRVYTEAFF. The CDR3 nucleotides read TGTGCCAGCAGCTTAGATCGGGACAGGGTATACACTGAAGCTTTCTTT.

V gene TRBV5-6 combines with J gene TRBJ1-2, with D hard to call. The V gene lost 4 bases and the J gene lost 2 bases, with 6 bases spanning the gap. The germline gives CDR1 SGHDT, CDR2 YYEEEE. The CDR3 contains 12 residues. The CDR3 coding sequence is TGTGCCAGCAGCGAAACAAACTATGGCTACACCTTC. This gives the protein CASSETNYGYTF.

This chain uses TRBV28 with TRBJ2-7, with D perhaps matching TRBD2 (6 bases). V gave up 5 bases and J gave up 3 bases, with 14 bases separating them. Germline CDR1 is MDHEN and CDR2 is SYDVKM. This CDR3 comprises 14 residues. CDR3 nucleotide sequence: TGTGCCAGCAGTCCGGCTAGCGAAAACTACGAGCAGTACTTC. Translating gives CASSPASENYEQYF.

In its sample, this clone was seen a few times. V and J are TRBV28 and TRBJ2-7, with D possibly being TRBD2 (6 bases). The CDR3 has 14 residues. V lost 8 bases and J 2 bases, leaving 16 bases between the germline ends. Germline V gene data show CDR1 as MDHEN and CDR2 as SYDVKM. The CDR3 here is CASSRGSGPYEQYF. The CDR3, as DNA: TGTGCCAGCTCTCGAGGTAGCGGCCCCTACGAGCAGTACTTC.

The chain employs TRBV29-1 and TRBJ1-1; 7 nucleotides agree with TRBD1. This CDR3 contains 16 residues. From germline, CDR1 is SQVTM and CDR2 ANQGSEA. V lost 4 bases, J lost 0 bases, and 11 bases stayed unmatched. CDR3 sequence (DNA): TGCAGCGTTGCGGCAGGGGGGTCGGCCATGAACACTGAAGCTTTCTTT. Residues: CSVAAGGSAMNTEAFF.

The chain combines TRBV5-1 with TRBJ2-1; the D gene is possibly TRBD1 (6 bases). From germline, CDR1 is SGHRS and CDR2 YFSETQ. The CDR3 runs 18 residues. The CDR3 sequence: CDANQHKSRGHPYNEQFF. CDR3 DNA sequence: TGCGACGCGAACCAGCATAAGAGTAGGGGACACCCATACAATGAGCAGTTCTTC.

The gene calls are TRBV7-9 and TRBJ2-1; D gene unclear. The V gene lost 5 bases and the J gene lost 2 bases, with 10 bases spanning the gap. Germline V gene lookup returns CDR1 SEHNR and CDR2 FQNEAQ (reference sequence). The CDR3 is 14 residues long. As DNA, the CDR3 is TGTGCCAGCAGCCTTCTAGTAGCCTACAATGAGCAGTTCTTC. This sequence encodes CASSLLVAYNEQFF.

The V and J genes are TRBV29-1 and TRBJ2-7, with 8 bases lining up with TRBD1. This CDR3 spans 14 amino acids. J was trimmed by 3 bases and V by 7 bases; bases with no gene match: 11. The V gene's germline CDR1 is SQVTM and CDR2 ANQGSEA. The DNA for the CDR3 is TGCAGCGCTACAGGGGGACAGGTAAACTACGAGCAGTACTTC. It encodes CSATGGQVNYEQYF.

The rearrangement links TRBV11-2 to TRBJ2-5; D is perhaps TRBD1 or TRBD2 (5 bases each). Germline-derived CDR1 and CDR2 are SGHAT and FQNNGV. The CDR3 is 14 residues long. V was cut by 8 bases and J by 5 bases, with 18 bases left in between. In DNA, the CDR3 is TGTGCCAGCCACCAGGGTCTATGGGGGGAGACCCAGTACTTC. Translated: CASHQGLWGETQYF.

For this clone: Other nucleotide sequences from this sample produce the same CDR3. The chain combines TRBV29-1 with TRBJ2-7; D gene unclear. Between the trimmed V and J ends, which lost 3 bases and 4 bases, there was a span of 7 bases. CDR1 and CDR2 from the germline V gene are SQVTM and ANQGSEA. The CDR3 totals 11 residues. For the CDR3, the DNA is TGCAGCGTTGATTCCGGTTACGAGCAGTACTTC. Translated, it gives CSVDSGYEQYF.

The CDR3 loop is CASSPGQGRLETQYF. For the CDR3, the DNA is TGTGCCAGCAGTCCGGGACAGGGGAGGTTGGAGACCCAGTACTTC. This sequence joins TRBV25-1 and TRBJ2-5; 10 nucleotides match TRBD1. Trimming took 5 bases from V and 5 from J; bases not matched to a gene: 8. Germline CDR1 reads MGHDK; CDR2 reads SYGVNS. The CDR3 consists of 15 residues.

The chain joins TRBV5-5 to TRBJ1-5; D not certain. The CDR3 is made up of 12 amino acids. Trimming took 3 bases from V and 6 from J, leaving 7 bases between them. Germline V gene lookup returns CDR1 SGHKS and CDR2 YYEKEE (reference sequence). CDR3 in DNA: TGTGCCAGCAGCTCGTGGGGTCAGCCCCAGCATTTT. Translation: CASSSWGQPQHF.

The chain recombines TRBV18 with TRBJ2-4; maybe TRBD1 (5 bases). Trimming pared 3 bases from V and 0 bases from J, leaving 9 bases between. This CDR3 comprises 15 residues. Germline V gives CDR1 KGHSH, CDR2 LQKENI. The CDR3 spells CASSPTGIAKNIQYF. DNA for the CDR3: TGTGCCAGCTCACCCACAGGAATAGCCAAAAACATTCAGTACTTC.

This chain links TRBV9 with TRBJ1-5, with 7 bases lining up with TRBD1. V was pared by 4 bases and J by 7 bases, with 8 bases of the junction left unmatched. The CDR3 has 14 amino acids. The germline V gene has CDR1 SGDLS and CDR2 YYNGEE. This CDR3 reads CASSSGDSWQPQHF. The CDR3 DNA reads as TGTGCCAGCAGCTCGGGGGACAGTTGGCAGCCCCAGCATTTT.